The 20 T cell receptor beta chains presented below share a single source sample, sequenced in a study of T cell repertoires in cytomegalovirus infection. TCRdb re-analysed the reads in MiXCR, keeping a single row per CDR3 protein. This sample carries 55,000 to 70,000 distinct CDR3 sequences, around 30% of them seen once, and the ten largest clones take about three quarters. These receptors lack a known antigen. Sequences were obtained from PBMCs, sequenced either directly or after in vitro stimulation (not recorded which). These receptors came from a human donor in good health (CMV status not recorded). Some clones in this sample may be carry-over from other donors' samples.

This clonotype was picked up a small number of times. V and J are TRBV5-1 and TRBJ1-3; 9 bases line up with TRBD1. The trim removed 2 bases at V and 2 bases at J, leaving 5 bases unmatched. CDR1 is SGHRS and CDR2 is YFSETQ in the germline V gene. The CDR3 has 16 residues. The CDR3 DNA sequence: TGCGCCAGCAGCTTTACCGGGACAGGGACTGGAAACACCATATATTTT. Its translation: CASSFTGTGTGNTIYF.

The chain joins TRBV7-2 to TRBJ1-6; possibly TRBD1 for D (6 bases). The CDR3 spans 16 residues. Trimming cost V 2 bases and J 9 bases, with 17 bases left between them. From germline, CDR1 is SGHTA and CDR2 FQGNSA. CDR3 amino acids: CASSLKSGTGPSPLHF. In DNA form, the CDR3 reads TGTGCCAGCAGCTTAAAGTCGGGAACAGGGCCTTCACCCCTCCACTTT.

The V and J genes are TRBV11-1 and TRBJ2-2; D is perhaps TRBD1 or TRBD2 (6 bases each). With 5 bases removed from V and 7 bases from J, the gap between germline ends came to 20 bases. CDR3 length equals 16 residues. CDR1 SGHAT and CDR2 FQDESV come from the germline V gene (reference sequence). The CDR3 coding sequence is TGTGCCAGCAGCCCTGTTTCAGGGGTGACTAGCGGGGAGCTGTTTTTT. Residues: CASSPVSGVTSGELFF. The full variable domain, its missing parts supplied by reference TRBV11-1 and TRBJ2-2, is EAEVAQSPRYKITEKSQAVAFWCDPISGHATLYWYRQILGQGPELLVQFQDESVVDDSQLPKDRFSAERLKGVDSTLKIQPAELGDSAMYLCASSPVSGVTSGELFFGEGSRLTVL.

This clonotype occurred a few times. J is TRBJ2-3 and V is TRBV6-6; a possible D gene is TRBD2 (5 bases). V lost 3 bases and J lost 6, with 13 bases in between. The CDR3 length is 14 residues. Germline V gene data show CDR1 as MNHNY and CDR2 as SVGAGI (reference sequence). CDR3 DNA sequence: TGTGCCAGCAGTTATGGTCCCCCGGGGGATACGCAGTATTTT. This encodes CASSYGPPGDTQYF.

This clonotype turned up a few times. The gene calls are TRBV2 and TRBJ1-3, with D maybe TRBD1 (5 bases). V lost 4 bases and J lost 3, with 13 bases in between. Looked up from germline, CDR1 is SNHLY and CDR2 is FYNNEI. The CDR3 is 15 amino acids. CDR3 residues: CASSATVGVGNTIYF. The CDR3 nucleotides read TGTGCCAGCAGTGCCACAGTGGGGGTTGGAAACACCATATATTTT.

The chain combines TRBV12-3 or TRBV12-4 with TRBJ1-4; D perhaps matches TRBD1 (5 bases). The CDR3 contains 15 residues. V lost 3 bases, J lost 4 bases, and 12 bases lay in between. As DNA, the CDR3 is TGTGCCAGCAGTTTGAGGGGAGGGTATAATGAAAAACTGTTTTTT. Translation gives CASSLRGGYNEKLFF.

This clonotype was seen more than once but under ten times. The rearrangement joins TRBV6-1 to TRBJ2-1; TRBD1 matches 11 bases. CDR1 MNHNS and CDR2 SASEGT come from the germline V gene. The CDR3 runs 16 residues. V lost 5 bases, J lost 8 bases, and 11 bases stayed unmatched. The DNA of the CDR3 is TGTGCCAGCAGTACCAGGACAGGGGGCTCGATCGATGAGCAGTTCTTC. It encodes CASSTRTGGSIDEQFF.

This rearrangement joins TRBV25-1 to TRBJ2-3, with 7 bases that match TRBD1. Germline CDR1 reads MGHDK; CDR2 reads SYGVNS. CDR3 length: 17 residues. The trim removed 1 base at V and 2 bases at J, leaving 9 bases unmatched. The CDR3 coding sequence is TGTGCCAGCAGTGAATTCGGCAGGGGGTTGAACACAGATACGCAGTATTTT. Translation: CASSEFGRGLNTDTQYF.

This clonotype was observed at least ten times. The V and J genes are TRBV7-8 and TRBJ1-5, with D tentatively TRBD1 (5 bases). The V gene lost 2 bases and the J gene lost 10 bases, with 6 bases spanning the gap. Per the germline V gene, CDR1 is SGHVS and CDR2 is FQNEAQ. This CDR3 spans 11 amino acids. The CDR3 DNA reads as TGTGCCAGCAGCTTACAGGGTCCCCAGCATTTT. This sequence encodes CASSLQGPQHF.

This clonotype was counted a few times. The chain combines TRBV7-2 with TRBJ2-5; 10 positions agree with TRBD2. V lost 4 bases, J lost 9 bases, and 20 bases stayed unmatched. Germline values: CDR1 SGHTA, CDR2 FQGNSA. The CDR3 is 18 residues long. The CDR3 protein is CASSSPGGTSGAPWAQYF. DNA of the CDR3: TGTGCCAGCAGCTCCCCTGGTGGTACTAGCGGGGCCCCGTGGGCCCAGTACTTC.

This clonotype was detected a few times. The chain couples TRBV6-6 to TRBJ2-7; 8 nucleotides match TRBD2. Losses at the gene ends were 5 bases for V and 7 bases for J; bases not matched to a gene: 7. Per the germline V gene, CDR1 is MNHNY and CDR2 is SVGAGI (reference sequence). This CDR3 has 13 residues. The CDR3 reads CASSNGGGREQYF. CDR3 nucleotide sequence: TGTGCCAGCAGTAACGGGGGGGGGCGGGAGCAGTACTTC.

The chain combines TRBV4-1 with TRBJ2-7; the match to TRBD1 covers 11 bases. The germline V gene encodes CDR1 MGHRA and CDR2 YSYEKL. The CDR3 loop spans 15 amino acids. J was trimmed by 6 bases and V by 4 bases; bases with no gene match: 8. CDR3 in amino acids: CASSPRGQGAGEQYF. CDR3 nucleotide sequence: TGCGCCAGCAGCCCGCGAGGACAGGGGGCTGGCGAGCAGTACTTC.

This clonotype was seen a handful of times. The chain combines TRBV7-9 with TRBJ2-7; the D gene is possibly TRBD2 (6 bases). Trimming took off 1 base at V and 11 bases at J, with 24 bases between the two ends. The CDR3 is 16 residues long. Germline loops: CDR1 SEHNR, CDR2 FQNEAQ (reference sequence). CDR3 amino acids: CASSLDGPSFGRGEYF. For the CDR3, the DNA is TGTGCCAGCAGCTTAGATGGCCCGAGCTTTGGACGCGGGGAGTACTTC.

This chain connects TRBV6-5 to TRBJ2-1; TRBD2 matches 8 bases. CDR3 length equals 15 residues. The germline gives CDR1 MNHEY, CDR2 SVGAGI. Losses at the gene ends were 5 bases for V and 1 base for J; bases not matched to a gene: 4. The DNA of the CDR3 is TGTGCCAGCAGTGCGGGGGGTGGATCCTACAATGAGCAGTTCTTC. This encodes CASSAGGGSYNEQFF.

This clonotype was seen more than once but under ten times. V is TRBV12-3 or TRBV12-4 and J is TRBJ2-3, with a possible D match to TRBD2 (5 bases). V was trimmed by 6 bases and J by 6 bases, leaving 16 bases between them. The CDR3 spans 14 residues. In DNA, the CDR3 is TGTGCCAGCAGGGTTGAGGCTAGCAGCGATACGCAGTATTTT. It is translated as CASRVEASSDTQYF.

This clonotype was counted a few times. The chain carries TRBV24-1 and TRBJ2-1; the match to TRBD2 covers 8 bases. J was trimmed by 4 bases and V by 2 bases; bases with no gene match: 12. Germline assignment: CDR1 KGHDR and CDR2 SFDVKD. The CDR3 spans 18 residues. DNA of the CDR3: TGTGCCACCAGTGATTCCGGGAGGCGGGGGGAAGTGTACAATGAGCAGTTCTTC. Translated, it gives CATSDSGRRGEVYNEQFF.

The chain links TRBV4-3 to TRBJ2-1, with 7 bases that match TRBD2. With V trimmed by 0 bases and J by 1 base, 9 bases remained unmatched. This CDR3 has 18 residues. Germline V gene data show CDR1 as LGHNA and CDR2 as YSLEER. CDR3 nucleotides: TGCGCCAGCAGCCAAGATAGGGCTAGCGGAATGTCCTACAATGAGCAGTTCTTC. Translating gives CASSQDRASGMSYNEQFF.

This chain links TRBV28 with TRBJ2-5, with TRBD2 matching over 8 bases. Per the germline V gene, CDR1 is MDHEN and CDR2 is SYDVKM. The CDR3 runs 14 residues. V dropped 6 bases and J dropped 5; count of bases not matched to a gene: 8. CDR3 in DNA: TGTGCCAGCAGGGAACTAGCGGCCATTGAGACCCAGTACTTC. This codes for CASRELAAIETQYF. The full variable domain, completed using reference TRBV28 and TRBJ2-5, is DVKVTQSSRYLVKRTGEKVFLECVQDMDHENMFWYRQDPGLGLRLIYFSYDVKMKEKGDIPEGYSVSREKKERFSLILESASTNQTSMYLCASRELAAIETQYFGPGTRLLVL.

As concerns this clonotype: One junction end disagrees with the germline gene, perhaps due to a read error. The chain employs TRBV4-1 and TRBJ2-7, with D perhaps matching TRBD2 (5 bases). The germline V gene encodes CDR1 MGHRA and CDR2 YSYEKL. The CDR3 runs 13 residues. The CDR3 bases are TGTGCCAGCAGCCAAGATCTAGCACGTGAGCAGTACTTC. Protein product: CASSQDLAREQYF.

This clonotype has at least ten counts. The rearrangement joins TRBV7-6 to TRBJ1-2, with 7 bases fitting TRBD1. This CDR3 comprises 16 residues. Germline CDR1 and CDR2: SGHVS and FNYEAQ. V lost 5 bases and J lost 7; bases outside the gene matches: 16. CDR3 sequence: CASSPRQGQVDGGYTF. CDR3 DNA: TGTGCCAGCAGCCCCCGACAGGGCCAAGTTGACGGTGGCTACACCTTC.